Included here is one TCR beta chain sequence, with context. Its target is not known. The sample comes from a study of cytomegalovirus exposure and HLA in healthy donors. Trimming stripped 5 bases from V and 0 bases from J, with 10 bases between. Germline V CDR1 and CDR2: SEHNR, FQNEAQ (reference sequence). The CDR3 spans 14 residues. The PCR employed 60 Vbeta primers together with 13 Jbeta primers. Repertoires were generated with immunoSEQ multiplex PCR, while TCRdb's copy carries only in-frame clones and drops some. Here the sample spans over 150,000 clones, around 68% being singletons. Study-wide findings and caveats: Only CMV serostatus was available as immune exposure information.

This sequence was found in a man aged 50 or older in good health and CMV-seronegative. V is TRBV7-9 and J is TRBJ2-5, with D tentatively TRBD1 (5 bases). The specimen sequenced was PBMCs. This chain's CDR3 is CASSQTEYQETQYF. CDR3 nucleotide sequence: TGTGCCAGCAGCCAGACAGAGTACCAAGAGACCCAGTACTTC.